A selection of T cell receptor beta chains follows, all from one sample in a study of cytomegalovirus exposure and HLA in healthy donors. Produced via immunoSEQ multiplex PCR; TCRdb's table is partial and in-frame only. The data show approximately 150,000 clones, around 85% seen once. The specimen sequenced was PBMCs. These receptor sequences come from a woman in her 30s in good health and CMV-seronegative. CDR3s include the opening cysteine and the closing phenylalanine or tryptophan. A D gene is named only where the DNA matches it firmly. For some rows the clone size is stated as once, few or many, or as a class when expanded; others skip it.

TGTGCCACGAGAGACAGGGAGTCCCACGAGCAGTACTTC	CATRDRESHEQYF	TRBV10-3	TRBJ2-7	TRBD1	.
TGTGCCAGCAGCGTAGTTAGCGGGATGTCCATCGAGCAGTTCTTC	CASSVVSGMSIEQFF	TRBV9	TRBJ2-1	TRBD2	.
TGTGCCAGCAGTTTCGGGGCAGGGGGCTATGGCTACACCTTC	CASSFGAGGYGYTF	TRBV27	TRBJ1-2	TRBD1	.
TGTGCCAGTAGTTCAGGAGGGCTCTACAATGAGCAGTTCTTC	CASSSGGLYNEQFF	TRBV19	TRBJ2-1	.	.
TGTGCCAGCAGCTTAGGCAGGGGGCGCCCTGGTGAGCAGTTCTTC	CASSLGRGRPGEQFF	TRBV5-4	TRBJ2-1	TRBD1	few
TGTGCCAGCAGCTTAGATGACAGGGTAGGGCACACTGAAGCTTTCTTT	CASSLDDRVGHTEAFF	TRBV21-1	TRBJ1-1	.	.
TGTGCCAGCAGTGAAGGGACAGAGGTCGGCTACACCTTC	CASSEGTEVGYTF	TRBV2	TRBJ1-2	.	.
TGTGCCTGGAGTCGGGACACCTTTTCACCCCTCCACTTT	CAWSRDTFSPLHF	TRBV30	TRBJ1-6	.	.
TGTGCCAGCAGCCGCGAGAGGGCCGGGGTAGATACTGAAGCTTTCTTT	CASSRERAGVDTEAFF	TRBV7-8	TRBJ1-1	.	.
TGTGCCAGCAGCTTAGGACAGGGGGATCCCCAGCATTTT	CASSLGQGDPQHF	TRBV7-2	TRBJ1-5	TRBD1	once
TGTGCCTGGAGTGTACGAGCAGGGTGGGAAGATACGCAGTATTTT	CAWSVRAGWEDTQYF	TRBV30	TRBJ2-3	.	.
TGTGCCAGCAGTGAAGGCGGGTCCCGTTTCCAAGAGACCCAGTACTTC	CASSEGGSRFQETQYF	TRBV6-1	TRBJ2-5	.	.
TGTGCCAGCAGCTCTGACAGGGTGGGGGCCAACGTCCTGACTTTC	CASSSDRVGANVLTF	TRBV7-8	TRBJ2-6	TRBD1	.
TGTGCCAGCAGCTTGAAGGGGGCAGGAACTGAAGCTTTCTTT	CASSLKGAGTEAFF	TRBV7-6	TRBJ1-1	TRBD1	few
TGTGCCAGCAGTTACTCGGCACAGACCCCCGAGCAGTACTTC	CASSYSAQTPEQYF	TRBV6-5	TRBJ2-7	.	.
TGTGCCAGCAGCTTGTTGGGGGAGGGTGAGCAGTTCTTC	CASSLLGEGEQFF	TRBV11-2	TRBJ2-1	TRBD2	.
TGTGCCAGCAGCTTTGGCGGGAGCTCCTGCGAGCAGTACTTC	CASSFGGSSCEQYF	TRBV7-9	TRBJ2-7	TRBD2	.
TGCGCCAGCAGCTCTCGGGTCGAGGGAGGCTACACCTTC	CASSSRVEGGYTF	TRBV5-1	TRBJ1-2	.	.
TGTGCCAGCAGGGACAGGGCGAGCGACATTCAGTACTTC	CASRDRASDIQYF	TRBV7-2	TRBJ2-4	TRBD1	.
TGTGCCAGCAGCCGACAGGGGGGCTATAATTCACCCCTCCACTTT	CASSRQGGYNSPLHF	TRBV7-8	TRBJ1-6	TRBD1	.
TGTGCCAGCAGCTTAGGGGGCGGGGGTTCGTACAATGAGCAGTTCTTC	CASSLGGGGSYNEQFF	TRBV11-3	TRBJ2-1	TRBD2	.
TGCGCCAGCAGCTTTTCCGGGACTATAACCTACGAGCAGTACTTC	CASSFSGTITYEQYF	TRBV5-1	TRBJ2-7	TRBD2	.
TGCGCCAGCAGTGAGTCTTTGGGCGGGATCTCAGATGAGCAGTTCTTC	CASSESLGGISDEQFF	TRBV10-2	TRBJ2-1	.	.
TGTGCCTGGATCGGTAGCGGGATGATCGAGCAGTACTTC	CAWIGSGMIEQYF	TRBV30	TRBJ2-7	TRBD2	.
TGCAGCGTTGAAAAGGGGGCGCATCAGACGCAGTATTTT	CSVEKGAHQTQYF	TRBV29-1	TRBJ2-3	TRBD1	.
TGCGCCAGCAGCCAAGATCTAACTAGCGGGGAGCTGTTTTTT	CASSQDLTSGELFF	TRBV4-1	TRBJ2-2	.	few
TGTGCCAGCGGCCATGCCGGGGTTGCGGATGAAAAACTGTTTTTT	CASGHAGVADEKLFF	TRBV5-6	TRBJ1-4	.	.
TGTGCCAGCAGTTTGAGGGGGCAGGGAAACACCATATATTTT	CASSLRGQGNTIYF	TRBV27	TRBJ1-3	TRBD1	.
TGTGCCAGCAGCTTATGGCGGAATGAAAAACTGTTTTTT	CASSLWRNEKLFF	TRBV7-2	TRBJ1-4	.	once
TGTGCCAGCAGCGACCAGGGGGGACAGACGACCGGGGAGCTGTTTTTT	CASSDQGGQTTGELFF	TRBV7-2	TRBJ2-2	.	.
TGTGCCAGCAGCGAGGGACAAAGAGCTAACTATGGCTACACCTTC	CASSEGQRANYGYTF	TRBV9	TRBJ1-2	.	.